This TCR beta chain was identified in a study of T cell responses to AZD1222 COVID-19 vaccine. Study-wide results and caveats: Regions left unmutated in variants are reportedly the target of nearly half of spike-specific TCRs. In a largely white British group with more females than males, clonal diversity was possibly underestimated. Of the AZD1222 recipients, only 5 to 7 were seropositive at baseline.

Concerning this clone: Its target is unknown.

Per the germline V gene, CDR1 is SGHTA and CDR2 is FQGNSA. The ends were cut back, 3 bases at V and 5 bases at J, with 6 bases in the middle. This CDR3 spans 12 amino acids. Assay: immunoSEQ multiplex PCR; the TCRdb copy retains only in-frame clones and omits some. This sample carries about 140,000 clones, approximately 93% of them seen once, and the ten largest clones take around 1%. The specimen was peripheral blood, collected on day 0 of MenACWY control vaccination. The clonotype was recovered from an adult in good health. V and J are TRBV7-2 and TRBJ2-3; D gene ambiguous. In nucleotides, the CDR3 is TGTGCCAGCAGCTTGAATATAGATACGCAGTATTTT. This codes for CASSLNIDTQYF.